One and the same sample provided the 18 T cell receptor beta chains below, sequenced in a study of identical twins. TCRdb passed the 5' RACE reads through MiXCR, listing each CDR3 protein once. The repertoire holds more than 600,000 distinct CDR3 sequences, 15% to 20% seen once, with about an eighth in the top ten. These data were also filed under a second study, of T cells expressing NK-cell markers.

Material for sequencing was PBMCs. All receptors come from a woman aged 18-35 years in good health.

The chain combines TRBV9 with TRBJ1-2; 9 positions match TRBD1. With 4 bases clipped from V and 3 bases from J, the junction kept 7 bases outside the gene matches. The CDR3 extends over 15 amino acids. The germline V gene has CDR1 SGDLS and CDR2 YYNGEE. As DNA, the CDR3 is TGTGCCAGCAGCTCAGGGACAGGGTCCTACTATGGCTACACCTTC. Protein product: CASSSGTGSYYGYTF.

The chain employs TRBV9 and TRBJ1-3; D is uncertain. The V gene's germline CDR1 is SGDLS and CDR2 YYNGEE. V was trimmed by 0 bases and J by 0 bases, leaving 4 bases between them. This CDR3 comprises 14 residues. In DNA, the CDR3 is TGTGCCAGCAGCGTAGAGAGCTCTGGAAACACCATATATTTT. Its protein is CASSVESSGNTIYF.

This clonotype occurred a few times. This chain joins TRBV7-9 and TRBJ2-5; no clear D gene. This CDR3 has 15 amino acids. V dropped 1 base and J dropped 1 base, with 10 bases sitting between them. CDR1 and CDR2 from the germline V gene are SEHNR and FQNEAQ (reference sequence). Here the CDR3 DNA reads TGTGCCAGCAGCTTAGGTCGGCTTACCCAAGAGACCCAGTACTTC. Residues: CASSLGRLTQETQYF.

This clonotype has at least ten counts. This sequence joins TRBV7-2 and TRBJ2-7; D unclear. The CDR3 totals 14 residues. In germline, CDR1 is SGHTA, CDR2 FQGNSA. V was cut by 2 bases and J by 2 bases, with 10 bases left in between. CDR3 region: CASSLNSQTYEQYF. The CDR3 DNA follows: TGTGCCAGCAGCTTAAACAGTCAGACCTACGAGCAGTACTTC.

The chain's CDR3 is CASSPGPGLVHNEQFF. CDR3 DNA sequence: TGTGCCAGCAGCCCCGGGCCGGGACTAGTTCACAATGAGCAGTTCTTC. The chain recombines TRBV25-1 with TRBJ2-1; 8 bases align to TRBD2. Germline assignment: CDR1 MGHDK and CDR2 SYGVNS. The ends lost 6 bases at V and 5 bases at J; junction bases unmatched: 12. The CDR3 covers 16 residues.

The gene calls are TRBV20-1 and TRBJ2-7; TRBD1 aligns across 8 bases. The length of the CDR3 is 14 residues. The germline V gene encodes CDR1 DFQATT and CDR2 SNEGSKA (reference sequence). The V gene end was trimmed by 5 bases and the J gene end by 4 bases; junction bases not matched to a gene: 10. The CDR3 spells CSARSSDRVYEQYF. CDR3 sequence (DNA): TGCAGTGCTCGCTCCTCGGACAGGGTATACGAGCAGTACTTC.

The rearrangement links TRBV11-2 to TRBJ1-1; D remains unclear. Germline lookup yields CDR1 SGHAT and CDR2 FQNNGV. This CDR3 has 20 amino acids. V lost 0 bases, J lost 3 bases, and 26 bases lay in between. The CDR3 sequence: CASSLDLKKGLRPVDTEAFF. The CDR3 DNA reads TGTGCCAGCAGCTTAGATCTAAAGAAGGGTCTCAGACCGGTGGACACTGAAGCTTTCTTT.

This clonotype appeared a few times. CDR3 sequence: CSVGPPGQQETQYF. The CDR3 DNA sequence: TGCAGCGTTGGACCTCCGGGACAGCAAGAGACCCAGTACTTC. The genes are TRBV29-1 and TRBJ2-5; 7 bases agree with TRBD1. J gave up 2 bases and V 4 bases, and 7 bases lay outside the gene matches. The CDR3 consists of 14 residues. Looked up from germline, CDR1 is SQVTM and CDR2 is ANQGSEA.

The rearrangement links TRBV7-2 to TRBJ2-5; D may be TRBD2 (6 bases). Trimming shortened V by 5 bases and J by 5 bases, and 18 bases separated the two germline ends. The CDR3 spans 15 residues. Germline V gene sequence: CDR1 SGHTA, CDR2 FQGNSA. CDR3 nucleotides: TGTGCCAGCAGCGGTGAGGGACTTTCTCGGGAGACCCAGTACTTC. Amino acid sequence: CASSGEGLSRETQYF.

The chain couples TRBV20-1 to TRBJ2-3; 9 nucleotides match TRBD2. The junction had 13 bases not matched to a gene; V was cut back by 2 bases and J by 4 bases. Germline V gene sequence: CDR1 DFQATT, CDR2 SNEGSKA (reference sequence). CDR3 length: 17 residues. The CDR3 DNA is TGCAGTGCTAGATTGCCCCCGGGCGGGGGGGCCGCAGATACGCAGTATTTT. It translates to CSARLPPGGGAADTQYF.

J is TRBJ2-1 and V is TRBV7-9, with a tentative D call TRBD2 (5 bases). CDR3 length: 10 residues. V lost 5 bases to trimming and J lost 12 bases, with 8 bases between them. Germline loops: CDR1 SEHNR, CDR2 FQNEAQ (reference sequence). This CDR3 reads CASSREGQFF. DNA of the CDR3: TGTGCCAGCAGCCGAGAGGGGCAGTTCTTC.

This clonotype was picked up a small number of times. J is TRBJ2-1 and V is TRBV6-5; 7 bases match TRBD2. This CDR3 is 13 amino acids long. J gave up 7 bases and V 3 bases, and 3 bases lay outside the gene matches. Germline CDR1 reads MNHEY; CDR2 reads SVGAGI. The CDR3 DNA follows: TGTGCCAGCAGTTATCTAGCGGTGAATGAGCAGTTCTTC. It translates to CASSYLAVNEQFF.

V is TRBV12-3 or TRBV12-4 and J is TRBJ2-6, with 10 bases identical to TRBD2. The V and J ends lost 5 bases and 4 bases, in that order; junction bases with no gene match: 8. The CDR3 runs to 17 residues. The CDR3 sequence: CASSPPSGRVGANVLTF. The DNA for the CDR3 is TGTGCCAGCAGTCCACCTAGCGGGAGAGTAGGGGCCAACGTCCTGACTTTC.

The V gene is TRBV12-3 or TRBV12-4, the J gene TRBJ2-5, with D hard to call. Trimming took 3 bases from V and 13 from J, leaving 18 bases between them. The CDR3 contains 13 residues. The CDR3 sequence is CASSFSTNPPLYF. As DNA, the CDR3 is TGTGCCAGCAGTTTTTCGACGAATCCCCCGCTGTACTTC.

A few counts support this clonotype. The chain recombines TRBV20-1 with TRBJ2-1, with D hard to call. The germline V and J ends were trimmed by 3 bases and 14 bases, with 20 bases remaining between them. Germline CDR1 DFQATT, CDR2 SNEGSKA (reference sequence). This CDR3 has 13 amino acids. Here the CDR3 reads CSARVTLSEPEFF. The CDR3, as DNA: TGCAGTGCTAGGGTTACCCTATCGGAGCCTGAGTTCTTC.

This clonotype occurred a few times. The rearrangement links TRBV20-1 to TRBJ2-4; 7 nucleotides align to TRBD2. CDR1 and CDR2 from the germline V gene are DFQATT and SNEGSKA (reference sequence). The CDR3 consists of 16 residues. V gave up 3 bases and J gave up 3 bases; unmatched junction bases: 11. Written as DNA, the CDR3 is TGCAGTGCTAGTAGGCGGGGAGGGGTAGGCAAAAACATTCAGTACTTC. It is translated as CSASRRGGVGKNIQYF.

The CDR3 region has the DNA TGCAGTGCTATAAGGGGCCCCGCAAGAAACTATGGCTACACCTTC. The encoded protein is CSAIRGPARNYGYTF. The V call is TRBV20-1, the J call TRBJ1-2; a possible D gene is TRBD1 (5 bases). Per germline, CDR1 DFQATT and CDR2 SNEGSKA (reference sequence). This CDR3 spans 15 amino acids. V lost 4 bases and J lost 2, with 17 bases in between.

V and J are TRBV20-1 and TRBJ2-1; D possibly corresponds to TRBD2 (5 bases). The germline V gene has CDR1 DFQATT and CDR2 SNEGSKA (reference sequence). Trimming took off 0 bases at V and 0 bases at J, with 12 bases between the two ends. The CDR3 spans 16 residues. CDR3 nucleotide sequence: TGCAGTGCTAGAGATGCCCGAGGGAACTCCTACAATGAGCAGTTCTTC. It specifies CSARDARGNSYNEQFF.